This T cell receptor beta chain comes out of a study of blood T cell repertoires in COVID-19. Study overall: From T cells, B-cell-depleted T cells, or PBMCs came the material, which was cDNA or gDNA.

Profiled with immunoSEQ multiplex PCR; TCRdb holds only in-frame clones, not every one. Among roughly 230,000 clones listed, 65% to 85% were seen once. To note about this clone: A junction end diverges from the germline sequence, so it may reflect a read error.

Material for sequencing was peripheral blood. The clonotype was recovered from a man aged 50 to 60 with active or convalescent COVID-19.

CDR3 bases: TGTGCCAGCAGCCCAACAGTGAACGCTGAAGCTTTCTTT. Translated: CASSPTVNAEAFF. J is TRBJ1-1 and V is TRBV9; D call uncertain. The length of the CDR3 is 13 residues. Germline-derived CDR1 and CDR2 are SGDLS and YYNGEE.